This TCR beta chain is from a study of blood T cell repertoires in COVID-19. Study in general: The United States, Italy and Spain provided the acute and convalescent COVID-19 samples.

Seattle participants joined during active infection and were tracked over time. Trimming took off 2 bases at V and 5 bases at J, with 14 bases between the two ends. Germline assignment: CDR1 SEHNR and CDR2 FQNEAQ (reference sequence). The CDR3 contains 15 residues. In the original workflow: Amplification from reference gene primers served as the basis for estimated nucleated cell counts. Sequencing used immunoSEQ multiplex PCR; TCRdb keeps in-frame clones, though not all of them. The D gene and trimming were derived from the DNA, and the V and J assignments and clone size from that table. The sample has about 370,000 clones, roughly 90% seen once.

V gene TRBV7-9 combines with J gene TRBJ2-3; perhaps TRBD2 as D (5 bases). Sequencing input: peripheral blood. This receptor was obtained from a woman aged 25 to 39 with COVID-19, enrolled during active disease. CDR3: CASSLYPHGEDTQYF. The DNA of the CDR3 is TGTGCCAGCAGCTTATACCCCCACGGGGAAGATACGCAGTATTTT.